The T cell receptor (beta chain) described here comes from a study of cytotoxic CD8 clonotypes in ibrutinib-treated CLL. Regarding the study as a whole: Measured clonality at baseline was greater than in age-matched healthy donors and tracked with circulating CD8+ T-cell counts.

As to this clone: Its cognate antigen is unknown.

This CDR3 spans 17 amino acids. V was pared by 0 bases and J by 4 bases, with 9 bases of the junction left unmatched. From germline, CDR1 is PRHDT and CDR2 FYEKMQ (reference sequence). TCR beta libraries used about 1.8 micrograms of DNA from cryopreserved PBMCs. With sequencing, the targeted depth ranged from 1 in 200,000 to 1 in 1 million T cells. Clones were sequenced by immunoSEQ multiplex PCR, and TCRdb holds only the in-frame ones, with some missing. The sample has some 28,000 clones; roughly 57% are singletons. This chain connects TRBV13 to TRBJ2-1, with 7 bases aligning to TRBD2. This receptor was obtained from a human donor with chronic lymphocytic leukemia. Sequenced material: PBMCs, taken before ibrutinib treatment. DNA for the CDR3: TGTGCCAGCAGCTTAGGGAGGCGGACGGGGGGATACAATGAGCAGTTCTTC. This gives the protein CASSLGRRTGGYNEQFF.